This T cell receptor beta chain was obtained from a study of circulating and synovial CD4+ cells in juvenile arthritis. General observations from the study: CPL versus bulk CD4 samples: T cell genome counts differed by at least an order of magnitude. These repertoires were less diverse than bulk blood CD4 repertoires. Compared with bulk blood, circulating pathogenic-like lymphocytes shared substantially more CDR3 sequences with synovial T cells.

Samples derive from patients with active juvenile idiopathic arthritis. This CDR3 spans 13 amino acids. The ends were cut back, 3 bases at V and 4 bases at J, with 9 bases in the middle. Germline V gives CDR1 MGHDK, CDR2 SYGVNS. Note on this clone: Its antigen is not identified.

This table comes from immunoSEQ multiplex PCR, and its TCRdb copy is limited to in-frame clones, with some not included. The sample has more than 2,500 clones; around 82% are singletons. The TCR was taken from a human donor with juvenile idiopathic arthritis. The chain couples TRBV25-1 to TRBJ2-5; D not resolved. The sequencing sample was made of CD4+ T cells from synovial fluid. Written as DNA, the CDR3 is TGTGCCAGCAGTGAGTCCCCGGTAGAGACCCAGTACTTC. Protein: CASSESPVETQYF.